In its sample, the clone carrying this T cell receptor beta chain was seen a few times. Its antigen is undetermined. A multiplex PCR was run with 60 Vbeta primers and 13 Jbeta primers. Only in-frame clones appear in the TCRdb table, and some are missing; sequencing was by immunoSEQ multiplex PCR. The sample has 90,000 to 150,000 clones; 75% to 80% are singletons. The record originates from a study of cytomegalovirus exposure and HLA in healthy donors. Study details: Membership in the Caucasian-associated ancestry cluster was found for about four fifths of a few hundred genotyped donors. Study-level points and caveats: The study recorded about 150 TCR beta chains that were cytomegalovirus-associated.

What was sequenced was PBMCs. The sequence was collected from a woman aged 25 to 39 in good health and CMV-seropositive.

CDR3 amino acids: CASSQDIGRGTAYGYTF. The CDR3 DNA sequence: TGTGCCAGCAGCCAAGATATCGGACGCGGGACAGCTTATGGCTACACCTTC. This chain connects TRBV4-2 to TRBJ1-2; 7 bases fit TRBD1. Per the germline V gene, CDR1 is LGHNA and CDR2 is YNFKEQ. The CDR3 has 17 amino acids. V lost 0 bases to trimming and J lost 5 bases; unmatched junction nucleotides: 12.